These T cell receptor beta chains were read from a single sample in a study of cytomegalovirus exposure and HLA in healthy donors. The protocol was immunoSEQ multiplex PCR, while the TCRdb copy is restricted to in-frame clones and leaves out a portion. The data contain a few hundred thousand clones, over 80% of them singletons. The sample comprised PBMCs. The receptors stem from a woman aged 25 to 39 in good health and CMV-seropositive. The CDR3 runs from the conserved cysteine through the conserved F or W. D genes are given only for firm matches.

v_gene: TRBV15
d_gene: TRBD2
j_gene: TRBJ2-1
CDR3nt: TGTGCCACCAGCAGAGGGTCTAGCGGGTTTTACAATGAGCAGTTCTTC
CDR3aa: CATSRGSSGFYNEQFF

v_gene: TRBV4-1
d_gene: .
j_gene: TRBJ2-7
CDR3nt: TGCGCCAGCAGCCCACAGAACGGAGGAAACGAGCAGTACTTC
CDR3aa: CASSPQNGGNEQYF

v_gene: TRBV11-3
d_gene: TRBD2
j_gene: TRBJ2-3
CDR3nt: TGTGCCAGCAGCCCACTAGCGGCTAGCACAGATACGCAGTATTTT
CDR3aa: CASSPLAASTDTQYF

v_gene: TRBV10-3
d_gene: TRBD2
j_gene: TRBJ2-7
CDR3nt: TGTGCCATCTCTCCAGCGGGAGTGGCTAGTGGAACTTACGAGCAGTACTTC
CDR3aa: CAISPAGVASGTYEQYF

v_gene: TRBV10-3
d_gene: TRBD1
j_gene: TRBJ2-7
CDR3nt: TGTGCCATCAGTGGTGGGACAGGCGACCTCTACGAGCAGTACTTC
CDR3aa: CAISGGTGDLYEQYF

v_gene: TRBV4-3
d_gene: TRBD1
j_gene: TRBJ1-2
CDR3nt: TGCGCCAGCAGCCCAGAAGGGGGCGCGGTAGTTGGCTACACCTTC
CDR3aa: CASSPEGGAVVGYTF

v_gene: TRBV27
d_gene: TRBD2
j_gene: TRBJ2-7
CDR3nt: TGTGCCAGCAGTGGGACTAGCGGTTTGTACGAGCAGTACTTC
CDR3aa: CASSGTSGLYEQYF

v_gene: TRBV10-1
d_gene: .
j_gene: TRBJ2-1
CDR3nt: TGCGCCAGCAGCGACTACAATGAGCAGTTCTTC
CDR3aa: CASSDYNEQFF

v_gene: TRBV30
d_gene: .
j_gene: TRBJ1-2
CDR3nt: TGTGCCTGGAGTGTACGAGGGGAAAACTATGGCTACACCTTC
CDR3aa: CAWSVRGENYGYTF

v_gene: TRBV30
d_gene: .
j_gene: TRBJ1-1
CDR3nt: TGTGCCTGGAGCGCGCATAACGATGCTTTCTTT
CDR3aa: CAWSAHNDAFF

v_gene: TRBV7-8
d_gene: .
j_gene: TRBJ1-3
CDR3nt: TGTGCCAGCAGCTTAACGACAGGCCCCTCTGGAAACACCATATATTTT
CDR3aa: CASSLTTGPSGNTIYF

v_gene: TRBV5-6
d_gene: .
j_gene: TRBJ2-5
CDR3nt: TGTGCCAGCAGGGACAGAAGGGAGACCCAGTACTTC
CDR3aa: CASRDRRETQYF

v_gene: TRBV9
d_gene: .
j_gene: TRBJ1-2
CDR3nt: TGTGCCAGCAGCGTAGGGGGGGACTATGGCTACACCTTC
CDR3aa: CASSVGGDYGYTF

v_gene: TRBV5-1
d_gene: TRBD2
j_gene: TRBJ2-7
CDR3nt: TGCGCCAGCGAGCTAGCGGGAGGGTCGGGGACCGAGCAGTACTTC
CDR3aa: CASELAGGSGTEQYF